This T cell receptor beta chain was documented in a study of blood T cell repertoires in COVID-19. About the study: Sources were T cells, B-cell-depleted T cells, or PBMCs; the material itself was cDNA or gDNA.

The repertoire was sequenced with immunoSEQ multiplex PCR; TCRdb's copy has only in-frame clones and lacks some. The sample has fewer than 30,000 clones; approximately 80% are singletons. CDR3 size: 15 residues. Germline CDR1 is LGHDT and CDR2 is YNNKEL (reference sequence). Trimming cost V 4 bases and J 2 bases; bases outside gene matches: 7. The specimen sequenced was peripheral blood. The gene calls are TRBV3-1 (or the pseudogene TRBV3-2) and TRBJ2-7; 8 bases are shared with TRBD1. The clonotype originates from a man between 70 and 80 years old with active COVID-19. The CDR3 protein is CASSPTGGFTYEQYF. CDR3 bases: TGTGCCAGCAGCCCTACAGGGGGATTTACCTACGAGCAGTACTTC.